Below, 18 T cell receptor beta chains from the same sample are listed, as sequenced in a study of naive and memory T cell subsets. Both TRBC1 and TRBC2 were covered by a beta constant-region primer of two equimolar oligonucleotides. TCRdb independently ran MiXCR on the UMI-ligation and nested PCR reads; one entry per CDR3 protein. The sample contains 140,000 to 150,000 distinct CDR3 sequences, about 18% of which appear only once. The sample was naive CD4+ T cells from blood. The receptor source for this set is a human donor in good health.

The CDR3 DNA sequence: TGTGCCAGCAGTTTGGGGGGTCGGGGGAGCAATCAGCCCCAGCATTTT. This codes for CASSLGGRGSNQPQHF. V usage is TRBV28 and J usage is TRBJ1-5, with a weak D call TRBD1 (5 bases). From germline, CDR1 is MDHEN and CDR2 SYDVKM. Trimming removed 3 bases at V and 1 base at J, with 13 bases between. This CDR3 region has 16 residues.

The gene calls are TRBV29-1 and TRBJ2-7; 7 bases map to TRBD1. J gave up 3 bases and V 6 bases, and 5 bases lay outside the gene matches. Per germline, CDR1 SQVTM and CDR2 ANQGSEA. The CDR3 runs 12 residues. In DNA form, the CDR3 reads TGCAGCGTCCTCCCAGGGGGCTACGAGCAGTACTTC. Amino acids: CSVLPGGYEQYF.

The chain links TRBV28 to TRBJ1-5; D may be TRBD1 (6 bases). V gave up 4 bases and J gave up 0 bases, with 25 bases separating them. Germline lookup yields CDR1 MDHEN and CDR2 SYDVKM. The CDR3 consists of 20 residues. The chain's CDR3 is CASSSSRGDFIAVSNQPQHF. The DNA of the CDR3 is TGTGCCAGCAGTTCATCAAGGGGGGACTTTATTGCTGTTAGCAATCAGCCCCAGCATTTT.

This rearrangement joins TRBV12-3 or TRBV12-4 to TRBJ1-6; D is ambiguous. V lost 1 base, J lost 10 bases, and 8 bases lay in between. The CDR3 is 13 residues long. The CDR3 DNA sequence: TGTGCCAGCAGTTTAGATATATACTCACCCCTCCACTTT. Translation: CASSLDIYSPLHF.

This clonotype occurred many times. The chain uses TRBV5-1 and TRBJ2-3; TRBD2 matches at 7 bases. Trimming at V came to 0 bases and at J to 3 bases, leaving 4 bases not matched to a gene. The CDR3 runs 15 residues. Germline lookup yields CDR1 SGHRS and CDR2 YFSETQ. The DNA for the CDR3 is TGCGCCAGCAGCTTGGAGGGGAGGGAGACAGATACGCAGTATTTT. Amino acid sequence: CASSLEGRETDTQYF.

This clonotype has a handful of counts. The rearrangement joins TRBV9 to TRBJ2-5; no reliable D call. V was shortened by 1 base and J by 0 bases, with 7 bases between the two germline ends. Germline CDR1 is SGDLS and CDR2 is YYNGEE. The CDR3 loop spans 14 amino acids. This chain's CDR3 is CASSVSSNQETQYF. CDR3 in DNA: TGTGCCAGCAGCGTATCCAGCAACCAAGAGACCCAGTACTTC.

The V and J genes are TRBV7-2 and TRBJ1-2, with 8 bases identical to TRBD1. The CDR3 consists of 16 residues. Unmatched junction bases numbered 10, after V lost 3 bases and J lost 4 bases. Germline CDR1 SGHTA, CDR2 FQGNSA. DNA for the CDR3: TGTGCCAGCAGCTTCTATTCGGACAGGGTTGGCTATGGCTACACCTTC. Translation: CASSFYSDRVGYGYTF. The full variable domain, its missing parts supplied by reference TRBV7-2 and TRBJ1-2, is GAGVSQSPSNKVTEKGKDVELRCDPISGHTALYWYRQSLGQGLEFLIYFQGNSAPDKSGLPSDRFSAERTGGSVSTLTIQRTQQEDSAVYLCASSFYSDRVGYGYTFGSGTRLTVV.

The CDR3 sequence is CAISDDRSTDTQYF. DNA for the CDR3: TGTGCCATCAGTGATGACAGGAGCACAGATACGCAGTATTTT. This sequence joins TRBV10-3 and TRBJ2-3; a weak D match, TRBD1 (6 bases). CDR1 is ENHRY and CDR2 is SYGVKD in the germline V gene. V lost 3 bases, J lost 0 bases, and 7 bases lay in between. This CDR3 has 14 residues.

The chain links TRBV14 to TRBJ2-1; TRBD2 matches at 9 bases. The germline V gene encodes CDR1 SGHDN and CDR2 FVKESK. The V and J ends lost 7 bases and 4 bases, in that order; junction bases with no gene match: 8. CDR3 length: 15 amino acids. The chain's CDR3 is CASKYGTSRYNEQFF. In DNA, the CDR3 is TGTGCCAGCAAGTACGGGACTAGCAGATACAATGAGCAGTTCTTC.

This chain connects TRBV19 to TRBJ2-2; 8 bases are shared with TRBD1. This CDR3 has 16 amino acids. CDR1 is LNHDA and CDR2 is SQIVND in the germline V gene (reference sequence). With 5 bases clipped from V and 5 bases from J, the junction kept 10 bases outside the gene matches. CDR3 sequence reads: CASSGPRTGSTGELFF. The CDR3 nucleotides read TGTGCCAGTAGTGGCCCTCGGACAGGGAGTACCGGGGAGCTGTTTTTT.

The chain has TRBV29-1 and TRBJ2-7; 7 bases line up with TRBD1. Germline assignment: CDR1 SQVTM and CDR2 ANQGSEA. V gave up 6 bases and J gave up 4 bases; unmatched junction bases: 9. The CDR3 has 13 residues. CDR3 coding DNA: TGCAGCGTCAAAAGACAGGGTTCGTACGAGCAGTACTTC. Residues: CSVKRQGSYEQYF.

This clonotype was detected a few times. The chain combines TRBV7-2 with TRBJ1-6; no reliable D call. Trimming left V 2 bases short and J 0 bases short, with 11 bases between. The CDR3 has 17 residues. The germline V gene has CDR1 SGHTA and CDR2 FQGNSA. The DNA of the CDR3 is TGTGCCAGCAGCTTATGGGGATCCAACTCCTATAATTCACCCCTCCACTTT. Its protein is CASSLWGSNSYNSPLHF.

This clonotype has a handful of counts. The chain has TRBV7-8 and TRBJ2-3, with 11 bases identical to TRBD2. The CDR3 is 17 residues long. Germline trimming cut 3 bases from V and 6 bases from J; bases unmatched to any gene: 11. Germline V gene sequence: CDR1 SGHVS, CDR2 FQNEAQ. The CDR3 sequence is CASSLGASGRTHDTQYF. CDR3 coding DNA: TGTGCCAGCAGCTTGGGGGCTAGCGGGAGGACCCACGATACGCAGTATTTT.

This clonotype was seen more than once but under ten times. The rearrangement uses TRBV7-2 and TRBJ2-1; D may be TRBD1 (5 bases). The germline gives CDR1 SGHTA, CDR2 FQGNSA. This CDR3 contains 15 residues. V dropped 4 bases and J dropped 9 bases, with 19 bases sitting between them. DNA for the CDR3: TGTGCCAGCAGCTCACGATCAGGGTTTATGGGTGAGCAGTTCTTC. Its protein product is CASSSRSGFMGEQFF.

This clonotype was seen a handful of times. The chain employs TRBV12-3 or TRBV12-4 and TRBJ1-2; 7 bases align to TRBD1. Trimming cost V 3 bases and J 3 bases; bases outside gene matches: 13. The CDR3 extends over 17 amino acids. CDR3 amino acids: CASSFGGQPTPYYGYTF. DNA for the CDR3: TGTGCCAGCAGTTTCGGGGGACAGCCCACGCCTTACTATGGCTACACCTTC.

This clonotype was seen more than once but under ten times. The gene calls are TRBV28 and TRBJ2-1; D is ambiguous. The CDR3 sequence is 14 residues long. V dropped 5 bases and J dropped 6 bases, with 14 bases sitting between them. CDR1 and CDR2 from the germline V gene are MDHEN and SYDVKM. The CDR3 region is CASSPLGRGNEQFF. CDR3 sequence (DNA): TGTGCCAGCAGTCCCCTCGGGCGCGGCAATGAGCAGTTCTTC. The full variable domain, rest sourced from reference TRBV28 and TRBJ2-1, is DVKVTQSSRYLVKRTGEKVFLECVQDMDHENMFWYRQDPGLGLRLIYFSYDVKMKEKGDIPEGYSVSREKKERFSLILESASTNQTSMYLCASSPLGRGNEQFFGPGTRLTVL.

The chain joins TRBV20-1 to TRBJ2-7, with TRBD1 as a possible D gene (6 bases). Deletions cut 1 base from V and 1 base from J, with 14 bases between. Germline V gene lookup returns CDR1 DFQATT and CDR2 SNEGSKA (reference sequence). This CDR3 is built from 15 residues. CDR3 coding DNA: TGCAGTGCTAGAGTTGGGGGCGACCGATCCTACGAGCAGTACTTC. The encoded protein is CSARVGGDRSYEQYF.

This clonotype came up a few times. The gene calls are TRBV30 and TRBJ2-1, with unresolved D. The CDR3 length is 15 residues. The germline CDR1 and CDR2 sequences are GTSNPN and SVGIG (reference sequence). V was shortened by 0 bases and J by 5 bases, with 14 bases between the two germline ends. CDR3 amino acids: CAWSVVGRRDNEQFF. The CDR3 DNA reads as TGTGCCTGGAGTGTCGTCGGAAGACGGGACAATGAGCAGTTCTTC.